The text below deals with one TCR beta chain. Its antigen is still unknown. Per-base quality was not reported, and no clone a single base away is much larger than it. These data belong to a study of radiation and T cells in renal cell carcinoma (dated by TCRdb to about 2020). As for the study more broadly: The samples were obtained from a clinical trial, where primary renal cell carcinomas were treated with 15 Gy stereotactic body radiation therapy and then removed by nephrectomy 4 weeks afterward. In total, approximately 54 samples, comprising 26 tumors and some 27 peripheral blood samples, were subjected to TCR beta sequencing. A total of 4 million to 5 million unique CDR3 nucleotide sequences, encoding more than 2 million unique CDR3 amino acid sequences, were found across all 55 or so samples.

Overall study outcomes, separate from this receptor: An increase in top tumor clonotypes in blood was observed from baseline to 2 weeks post-radiation, followed by contraction by 4 weeks, which was taken to suggest transient expansion of tumor-resident clones. Changes in the blood repertoire were not tracked past 4 weeks after treatment. Because pretreatment tumor biopsies were not available, the baseline intratumoral presence of clonotypes could not be determined. With a single-armed trial design, the study had no way to address how radiation dose or scheduling affects the TCR repertoire.

This specimen's time point label, interpreted: blood 2 weeks post-SBRT. Taken with the paper, the label for treatment or condition translates to: 15 Gy SBRT to primary tumor, nephrectomy 4 weeks later. Serial peripheral blood from radiation-treated patients was sampled at baseline, 2 weeks and 4 weeks after SBRT to track tumor-enriched clonotypes. Every patient had renal cell carcinoma of clear cell pathology. The QIAamp DNA Blood Mini Kit (Qiagen) was used to prepare genomic DNA for TCR sequencing. The analyses included only samples that passed all quality control checks. Following the manufacturer's recommendations, the immunoSEQ kit was used to generate TCR beta libraries from genomic DNA. For library preparation, a first multiplex PCR was performed with proprietary primers, followed by a second PCR in which unique barcodes were added, and bead cleanups were performed after each round. Each sample batch included a kit-provided positive control reaction and a negative control reaction. The final libraries underwent checking on an Agilent 4200 TapeStation D1000 ScreenTape, volumetric pooling, and quantification by qPCR. Sequencing was performed on an Illumina NextSeq500 with a MidOutput 150-cycle cartridge, and 156 Read1 and 15 Index1 cycles were run with kit custom primers. The pooled library was loaded at roughly 0.93 pM, with an approximately 20% PhiX control spiked in. Concerning the study's data processing: Vendor-processed data were analyzed in R, with a clonotype defined as all T cells sharing the same CDR3 nucleotide sequence. In the clone abundance analyses, frequencies in each sample were normalized to that sample's 10,000 most abundant clones. Before analysis, public T cell clones were removed, and these numbered fewer than six per sample on average. A difference in abundance of at least 32-fold between compartments was used to define tumor-enriched and baseline blood-enriched clonotypes. Clonotypes expanded or contracted between blood time points were identified with a beta-binomial differential abundance model. Similarity between tumor and blood repertoires was quantified using the Baroni-Urbani and Buser coefficient, and groups were compared with two-tailed Wilcoxon tests in R. Held by TCRdb, this immuneACCESS table contains in-frame sequences only and omits some clones. Under half of the omission traces to an unresolved V gene where checked; the cause of the rest is unknown. The V and J calls and clone size are taken from that table; D and trimming were inferred from the DNA. The sample table lists about 120,000 clones, 81% of them with a count of one. The top ten hold roughly 5.9% of the sample.

From the cysteine through the phenylalanine, the CDR3 covers 12 amino acids. Only the CDR3 region is kept as DNA, spanning 36 bases read in frame from base 1. V is reduced by 8 bases and J by 3 bases, leaving a spacing of 8 bases between them. Sequences MNHNS (CDR1) and SASEGT (CDR2) are obtained from the germline V gene. The source of this sequence is a man in his fifties or sixties with renal cell carcinoma. The chain links TRBV6-1 with TRBJ2-1, with the D gene call left open. Sequences were derived from blood, sampled from a patient whose treatment included radiotherapy and nephrectomy. The DNA sequence is TGTGCCAGCGCGCTGCTCTACAATGAGCAGTTCTTC. Its protein is CASALLYNEQFF.